The rows below give T cell receptor beta chains drawn from one sample of a study of blood T cell repertoires in COVID-19. Some clones are missing from TCRdb's copy, which holds only in-frame ones; the method was immunoSEQ multiplex PCR. Among just under 45,000 clones listed, approximately 88% were seen once. Sequencing used peripheral blood. These receptors were obtained from a woman aged 35 to 49 with acute or convalescent COVID-19. Both conserved end residues are part of each CDR3. A D gene is named only where the DNA matches it firmly. The listing skips clone size in some rows; elsewhere it reads once, few, many or a size class.

d_call,clone_size,j_call,v_call,cdr3_aa,cdr3_nt
-,-,TRBJ1-1,TRBV19,CASSTTGTFRSTEAFF,TGTGCCAGTAGTACAACCGGGACATTTAGGAGCACTGAAGCTTTCTTT
TRBD1,once,TRBJ1-4,TRBV5-1,CASTRDSTNEKLFF,TGCGCCAGCACCCGGGACAGCACTAATGAAAAACTGTTTTTT
TRBD2,-,TRBJ2-7,TRBV9,CASSVGLAGGPESYEQYF,TGTGCCAGCAGCGTGGGCCTAGCGGGAGGGCCGGAGAGCTACGAGCAGTACTTC
TRBD1,-,TRBJ1-2,TRBV7-9,CASSLPTRPGQNYGYTF,TGTGCCAGCAGCTTACCCACCCGGCCGGGACAGAACTATGGCTACACCTTC
-,-,TRBJ1-5,TRBV6-5,CASSHGGLGNQPQHF,TGTGCCAGCAGCCACGGAGGGTTGGGCAATCAGCCCCAGCATTTT
TRBD1,-,TRBJ1-3,TRBV5-1,CASSLGDRSLSGNTIYF,TGCGCCAGCAGCTTGGGGGACAGGAGCCTCTCTGGAAACACCATATATTTT
TRBD1,-,TRBJ1-6,TRBV6-7,CASSYLLERTGSSYNSPLHF,TGTGCCAGCAGTTATCTCCTCGAACGGACAGGGAGCTCCTATAATTCACCCCTCCACTTT
TRBD1,-,TRBJ2-1,TRBV28,CASSTQGNEQFF,TGTGCCAGCAGCACACAGGGGAATGAGCAGTTCTTC
TRBD2,-,TRBJ2-4,TRBV4-2,CASSHSDGGGNIQYF,TGTGCCAGCAGCCACTCTGACGGGGGGGGAAACATTCAGTACTTC
-,-,TRBJ2-7,TRBV28,CASSQAGYEQYF,TGTGCCAGCAGTCAGGCGGGTTACGAGCAGTACTTC